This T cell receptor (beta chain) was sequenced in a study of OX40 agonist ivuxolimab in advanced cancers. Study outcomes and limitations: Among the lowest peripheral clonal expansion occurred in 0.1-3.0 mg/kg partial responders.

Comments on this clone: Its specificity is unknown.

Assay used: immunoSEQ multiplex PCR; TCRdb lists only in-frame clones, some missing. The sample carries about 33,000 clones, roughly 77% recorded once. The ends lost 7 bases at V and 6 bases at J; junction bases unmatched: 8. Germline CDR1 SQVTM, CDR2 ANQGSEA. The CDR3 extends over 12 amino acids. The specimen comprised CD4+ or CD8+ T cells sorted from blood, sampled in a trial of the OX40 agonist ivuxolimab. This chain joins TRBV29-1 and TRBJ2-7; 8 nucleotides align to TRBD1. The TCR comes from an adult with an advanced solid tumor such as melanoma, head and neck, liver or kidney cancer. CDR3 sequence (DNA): TGCAGCGCCAGGACAGGGACCAGCGAGCAGTACTTC. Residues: CSARTGTSEQYF.